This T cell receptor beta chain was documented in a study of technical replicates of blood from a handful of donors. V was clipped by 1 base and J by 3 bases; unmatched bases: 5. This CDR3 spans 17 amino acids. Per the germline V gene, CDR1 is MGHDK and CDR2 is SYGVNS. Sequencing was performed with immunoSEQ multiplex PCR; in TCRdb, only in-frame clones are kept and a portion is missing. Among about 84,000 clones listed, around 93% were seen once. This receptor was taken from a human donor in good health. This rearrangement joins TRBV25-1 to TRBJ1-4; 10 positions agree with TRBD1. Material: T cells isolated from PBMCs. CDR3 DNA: TGTGCCAGCAGTGAATTGGGGACAGGGGTGGCTAATGAAAAACTGTTTTTT. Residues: CASSELGTGVANEKLFF.